The next 24 T cell receptor beta chains were all read from a single sample in a study of T cells in Graves' hyperthyroidism and ophthalmopathy. It was RNA transcripts that yielded the amplified TCR beta CDR3 regions. HTBI primers were the set used in a first-round RT-PCR of the TCR CDR3. Each CDR3 protein is one row after TCRdb ran MiXCR on the multiplex PCR reads. This repertoire shows roughly 570,000 distinct CDR3 sequences, more than 15% found once; its top ten account for around 7.3%. The specimen sequenced was blood. The origin of the receptors is a woman in her twenties or thirties with Graves' hyperthyroidism.

The chain links TRBV6-1 to TRBJ2-2; perhaps TRBD1 as D (6 bases). The CDR3 has 13 amino acids. Germline CDR1 and CDR2: MNHNS and SASEGT. The CDR3 is CAGASVNTGELFF. The CDR3 nucleotides read TGTGCGGGGGCCTCAGTAAACACCGGGGAGCTGTTTTTT.

This clonotype appeared many times. The rearrangement uses TRBV9 and TRBJ1-1; tentative D call: TRBD1 (6 bases). Germline CDR1 SGDLS, CDR2 YYNGEE. This CDR3 has 16 amino acids. Between the trimmed V and J ends, which lost 2 bases and 0 bases, there was a span of 14 bases. The CDR3 protein is CASSVFGGPMNTEAFF. For the CDR3, the DNA is TGTGCCAGCAGCGTTTTCGGGGGCCCCATGAACACTGAAGCTTTCTTT.

This clonotype was seen many times. J is TRBJ2-3 and V is TRBV3-1; TRBD2 matches 13 bases. Germline CDR1 reads LGHDT; CDR2 reads YNNKEL (reference sequence). The CDR3 is made up of 18 amino acids. J was trimmed by 1 base and V by 2 bases; bases with no gene match: 6. CDR3 region: CASSQRLAGGPGTDTQYF. The CDR3 DNA sequence: TGTGCCAGCAGCCAAAGACTAGCGGGAGGACCGGGCACAGATACGCAGTATTTT.

The CDR3 here is CASRLTGSYEQYF. In DNA, the CDR3 is TGTGCCAGCAGGTTGACAGGATCCTACGAGCAGTACTTC. The chain couples TRBV25-1 to TRBJ2-7; D may be TRBD1 (6 bases). Germline V gene lookup returns CDR1 MGHDK and CDR2 SYGVNS. V lost 6 bases and J lost 1, with 10 bases in between. This CDR3 comprises 13 residues.

The table lists this clonotype with many counts. The chain carries TRBV28 and TRBJ2-7; D gene ambiguous. V was trimmed by 8 bases and J by 2 bases, leaving 4 bases between them. This CDR3 region has 10 residues. Germline V gene sequence: CDR1 MDHEN, CDR2 SYDVKM. CDR3: CASSTYEQYF. The CDR3 bases are TGTGCCAGCTCAACCTACGAGCAGTACTTC.

This clonotype turned up a few times. The gene calls are TRBV4-2 and TRBJ2-7; D is unclear. This CDR3 is built from 13 residues. In germline, CDR1 is LGHNA, CDR2 YNFKEQ. The V end lost 0 bases, the J end lost 6 bases, and 9 bases lay between the germline ends. This CDR3 reads CASSQDKFREQYF. The CDR3 nucleotides are TGTGCCAGCAGCCAAGATAAGTTCCGCGAGCAGTACTTC.

This chain uses TRBV4-1 with TRBJ2-7; 7 nucleotides align to TRBD1. Losses at the gene ends were 3 bases for V and 4 bases for J; bases not matched to a gene: 6. This CDR3 spans 14 amino acids. Per the germline V gene, CDR1 is MGHRA and CDR2 is YSYEKL. Written as DNA, the CDR3 is TGCGCCAGCAGCCAGTTAAGGGGGCTATACGAGCAGTACTTC. Its translation is CASSQLRGLYEQYF.

In its sample, this clonotype was seen many times. The chain combines TRBV20-1 with TRBJ2-7; D gene uncertain. V was shortened by 5 bases and J by 2 bases, with 10 bases between the two germline ends. This CDR3 region has 12 residues. Germline V gene sequence: CDR1 DFQATT, CDR2 SNEGSKA (reference sequence). The CDR3 DNA sequence: TGCAGTGCTTCTGTTCTAACCTACGAGCAGTACTTC. Encoded protein: CSASVLTYEQYF.

At least ten counts were recorded for this clonotype. V is TRBV27 and J is TRBJ2-3; no clear D. The CDR3 has 15 amino acids. Germline-derived CDR1 and CDR2 are MNHEY and SMNVEV (reference sequence). Trimming took 5 bases from V and 3 from J, leaving 15 bases between them. CDR3: CASSTNPRGTDTQYF. CDR3 nucleotide sequence: TGTGCCAGCAGTACAAACCCCCGTGGGACAGATACGCAGTATTTT.

This clonotype was seen at least ten times. This sequence joins TRBV6-1 and TRBJ2-7; D gene ambiguous. Germline CDR1 MNHNS, CDR2 SASEGT. Deletions cut 5 bases from V and 7 bases from J, with 9 bases between. The CDR3 covers 11 residues. The chain's CDR3 is CASSYFSEQYF. The CDR3, as DNA: TGTGCCAGCAGTTACTTCAGTGAGCAGTACTTC.

This clonotype was seen a handful of times. The rearrangement uses TRBV6-1 and TRBJ2-5; 9 nucleotides match TRBD2. Per germline, CDR1 MNHNS and CDR2 SASEGT. This CDR3 comprises 18 residues. J gave up 2 bases and V 5 bases, and 15 bases lay outside the gene matches. CDR3 region: CASSSSLRSGGLQETQYF. The CDR3 nucleotides are TGTGCCAGCAGTTCATCTCTTCGTAGCGGGGGCCTTCAAGAGACCCAGTACTTC.

This clonotype has a count of ten or more. CDR3 sequence (DNA): TGCGCCAGCAGCGCCACGGTGGGTGCAACTGAAGCTTTCTTT. Translation gives CASSATVGATEAFF. V gene TRBV5-1 combines with J gene TRBJ1-1; no firm D call. Germline-derived CDR1 and CDR2 are SGHRS and YFSETQ. The V gene lost 4 bases and the J gene lost 5 bases, with 15 bases spanning the gap. The length of the CDR3 is 14 residues. Full variable domain (missing parts from reference TRBV5-1 and TRBJ1-1): KAGVTQTPRYLIKTRGQQVTLSCSPISGHRSVSWYQQTPGQGLQFLFEYFSETQRNKGNFPGRFSGRQFSNSRSEMNVSTLELGDSALYLCASSATVGATEAFFGQGTRLTVV.

This clonotype was found many times. The chain has TRBV9 and TRBJ2-1; no definite D call. Germline CDR1 and CDR2: SGDLS and YYNGEE. V lost 5 bases to trimming and J lost 1 base, with 7 bases between them. The CDR3 is 13 residues long. This chain's CDR3 is CASSVGSYNEQFF. The CDR3 nucleotides are TGTGCCAGCAGTGTCGGGTCCTACAATGAGCAGTTCTTC.

This clonotype has a count of ten or more. The V and J genes are TRBV28 and TRBJ2-7, with 9 bases fitting TRBD2. The germline CDR1 and CDR2 sequences are MDHEN and SYDVKM. Trimming removed 5 bases from V and 3 bases from J; junction bases left unmatched: 14. This CDR3 has 17 amino acids. CDR3 protein: CASSPARTGLAYYEQYF. The CDR3 nucleotides are TGTGCCAGCAGTCCCGCCCGGACTGGACTAGCGTACTACGAGCAGTACTTC.

Ten or more counts support this clonotype. This sequence joins TRBV6-1 and TRBJ2-3; TRBD2 aligns across 7 bases. Per germline, CDR1 MNHNS and CDR2 SASEGT. V was clipped by 4 bases and J by 2 bases; unmatched bases: 9. This CDR3 contains 16 residues. The CDR3 here is CASSAPTSSFTDTQYF. CDR3 sequence (DNA): TGTGCCAGCAGTGCCCCGACTAGCAGCTTCACAGATACGCAGTATTTT.

V is TRBV9 and J is TRBJ1-1; D may be TRBD1 (5 bases). Trimming took 1 base from V and 1 from J, leaving 11 bases between them. Germline CDR1 and CDR2: SGDLS and YYNGEE. CDR3 length equals 15 residues. CDR3 protein: CASSVLRGGNTEAFF. CDR3 coding DNA: TGTGCCAGCAGCGTACTGAGGGGCGGGAACACTGAAGCTTTCTTT.

In its sample, this clonotype was seen many times. The chain has TRBV11-2 and TRBJ2-1; the D gene is possibly TRBD1 (5 bases). The CDR3 consists of 13 residues. V was cut by 4 bases and J by 6 bases, with 10 bases left in between. Germline loops: CDR1 SGHAT, CDR2 FQNNGV. The CDR3 region has the DNA TGTGCCAGCAGCTACTCAGGGTTCAATGAGCAGTTCTTC. Translating gives CASSYSGFNEQFF.

This clonotype was seen more than once but under ten times. The chain employs TRBV12-3 or TRBV12-4 and TRBJ2-5, with 12 bases fitting TRBD1. This CDR3 region has 17 residues. V lost 6 bases, J lost 2 bases, and 10 bases stayed unmatched. CDR3 in amino acids: CASSRTGDRGRQETQYF. CDR3 coding DNA: TGTGCCAGCAGCCGTACTGGGGACAGGGGGCGACAAGAGACCCAGTACTTC.

This clonotype was seen more than once but under ten times. The CDR3 DNA follows: TGTGCCAGCAGTTTATCGGGGCGGGAGGCCACAGATACGCAGTATTTT. This translates into CASSLSGREATDTQYF. This chain joins TRBV27 and TRBJ2-3, with 8 nucleotides matching TRBD2. Germline assignment: CDR1 MNHEY and CDR2 SMNVEV (reference sequence). Trimming took 0 bases from V and 2 from J; bases not matched to a gene: 4. The CDR3 is 16 residues long.

In its sample, this clonotype was seen many times. The chain's CDR3 is CATSRDSETQYF. The CDR3 nucleotides read TGTGCCACCAGCAGAGACTCAGAGACCCAGTACTTC. The chain couples TRBV15 to TRBJ2-5; D not certain. The CDR3 contains 12 residues. Trimming pared 0 bases from V and 4 bases from J, leaving 3 bases between. Germline CDR1 reads LNHNV; CDR2 reads YYDKDF (reference sequence).

There are many counts of this clonotype. The V call is TRBV3-1, the J call TRBJ1-5; D not resolved. The CDR3 consists of 14 residues. Germline loops: CDR1 LGHDT, CDR2 YNNKEL (reference sequence). V dropped 1 base and J dropped 3 bases, with 7 bases sitting between them. As DNA, the CDR3 is TGTGCCAGCAGCCAAGGCTCAGCCAATCAGCCCCAGCATTTT. Translating gives CASSQGSANQPQHF.

This clonotype was observed many times. V usage is TRBV3-1 and J usage is TRBJ2-7; no reliable D call. Per germline, CDR1 LGHDT and CDR2 YNNKEL (reference sequence). Trimming left V 5 bases short and J 6 bases short, with 11 bases between. The CDR3 contains 12 residues. CDR3 in amino acids: CASSSSPREQYF. CDR3 DNA sequence: TGTGCCAGCAGCTCCAGCCCCCGCGAGCAGTACTTC.

This clonotype was counted at least ten times. This chain links TRBV6-2 or TRBV6-3 with TRBJ2-7; no firm D call. The V and J ends lost 2 bases and 9 bases respectively, with 20 bases between them. CDR3 length: 15 residues. CDR1 is MNHEY, CDR2 SVGEGT, per germline. CDR3 in amino acids: CASSYTGPASLGQYF. CDR3 sequence (DNA): TGTGCCAGCAGTTACACTGGTCCAGCTTCCCTCGGGCAGTACTTC.

This clonotype was detected many times. The chain recombines TRBV9 with TRBJ1-1, with D possibly being TRBD1 (5 bases). This CDR3 contains 15 residues. V lost 1 base, J lost 5 bases, and 15 bases lay in between. Per the germline V gene, CDR1 is SGDLS and CDR2 is YYNGEE. The CDR3 bases are TGTGCCAGCAGCGTAACTTGGGGCTTAGGGACTGAAGCTTTCTTT. It encodes CASSVTWGLGTEAFF.